This T cell receptor (beta chain) was recorded in a study of T cell responses to AZD1222 COVID-19 vaccine. Points on this clone: Its antigen is unidentified.

Profiled with immunoSEQ multiplex PCR; TCRdb holds only in-frame clones, not every one. The profile shows about 170,000 clones, about 92% of them singletons. Study observations and caveats: Donor demographics were predominantly white British with a female majority; clonal diversity may be underestimated.

This CDR3 has 18 amino acids. CDR1 is KGHSH and CDR2 is LQKENI in the germline V gene. Trimming took 5 bases from V and 0 from J, leaving 20 bases between them. This clonotype was obtained from an adult in good health. The rearrangement joins TRBV18 to TRBJ1-3; D not certain. Sequencing used peripheral blood, obtained on day 0 of AZD1222 vaccination. Here the CDR3 reads CASSTRTLNPDSGNTIYF. The CDR3 coding sequence is TGTGCCAGCTCAACCAGAACCCTAAATCCAGACTCTGGAAACACCATATATTTT.